Shown below are 23 T cell receptor beta chains from a single sample sequenced in a study of shared clonotypes between healthy human individuals. TCRdb's table, derived via immunoSEQ multiplex PCR, lists solely in-frame clones and lacks some. The table has around 480,000 clones, 60% to 80% seen once. Material: PBMCs. These receptor sequences come from a woman aged 40 to 50 in good health. Some clones in this sample may be carry-over from other donors' samples.

CDR3 nucleotides: TGTGCCAGCAGCTTGAATCCGACAGGCCCCTACGAGCAGTACTTC. It yields the protein CASSLNPTGPYEQYF. This chain links TRBV5-5 with TRBJ2-7, with a weak D call TRBD1 (6 bases). The germline gives CDR1 SGHKS, CDR2 YYEKEE (reference sequence). V lost 1 base and J 2 bases, leaving 13 bases between the germline ends. The CDR3 runs to 15 residues.

The chain carries TRBV7-8 and TRBJ2-3, with D hard to call. The V gene's germline CDR1 is SGHVS and CDR2 FQNEAQ. The CDR3 extends over 15 amino acids. The V end lost 5 bases, the J end lost 4 bases, and 16 bases lay between the germline ends. DNA for the CDR3: TGTGCCAGCAGCCAGGACGGGCCATTAGCAGATACGCAGTATTTT. Its translation: CASSQDGPLADTQYF.

This clone was recorded once. The rearrangement links TRBV28 to TRBJ2-7, with D tentatively TRBD1 or TRBD2 (5 bases each). This CDR3 is 12 amino acids long. Trimming shortened V by 8 bases and J by 0 bases, and 8 bases separated the two germline ends. Germline CDR1 is MDHEN and CDR2 is SYDVKM. The CDR3 loop reads CASLGRSYEQYF. In nucleotides, the CDR3 is TGTGCCAGCTTGGGACGCTCCTACGAGCAGTACTTC.

V usage is TRBV18 and J usage is TRBJ2-5, with D tentatively TRBD1 (5 bases). The CDR3 covers 14 residues. Germline V gene lookup returns CDR1 KGHSH and CDR2 LQKENI. Trimming removed 3 bases at V and 5 bases at J, with 13 bases between. The CDR3 bases are TGTGCCAGCTCACCTAGGGGCGCCGGGGAGACCCAGTACTTC. Amino acids: CASSPRGAGETQYF.

The chain has TRBV18 and TRBJ2-1; D not resolved. CDR1 and CDR2 from the germline V gene are KGHSH and LQKENI. Trimming removed 5 bases from V and 3 bases from J, with 8 bases in between. The length of the CDR3 is 13 residues. The CDR3 DNA reads as TGTGCCAGCTCAGATCCTGACTACAATGAGCAGTTCTTC. This translates into CASSDPDYNEQFF.

The CDR3 nucleotides read TGCAGCGTTGGCCCCAGGCGCAGCTCCTACAATGAGCAGTTCTTC. It specifies CSVGPRRSSYNEQFF. V gene TRBV29-1 combines with J gene TRBJ2-1; D is unclear. Trimming shortened V by 4 bases and J by 0 bases, and 13 bases separated the two germline ends. Germline CDR1 reads SQVTM; CDR2 reads ANQGSEA. CDR3 length: 15 residues.

This clone was detected a few times. The rearrangement links TRBV7-9 to TRBJ1-1; D might be TRBD1 (5 bases). Germline CDR1 is SEHNR and CDR2 is FQNEAQ (reference sequence). The CDR3 totals 14 residues. The V and J ends lost 4 bases and 4 bases respectively, with 13 bases between them. The CDR3 loop is CASSSYRSITEAFF. The CDR3 DNA reads as TGTGCCAGCAGCTCTTACAGGAGCATCACTGAAGCTTTCTTT.

This chain links TRBV19 with TRBJ2-7; possibly TRBD1 or TRBD2 for D (5 bases each). CDR1 and CDR2 (germline): LNHDA, SQIVND (reference sequence). This CDR3 spans 18 amino acids. The ends were cut back, 1 base at V and 1 base at J, with 20 bases in the middle. CDR3 in amino acids: CASSIALYRPRRSYEQYF. In DNA form, the CDR3 reads TGTGCCAGTAGTATAGCGCTGTACAGGCCGAGGAGGTCCTACGAGCAGTACTTC.

The chain joins TRBV28 to TRBJ1-1, with 7 bases identical to TRBD1. Germline assignment: CDR1 MDHEN and CDR2 SYDVKM. The CDR3 sequence is 14 residues long. Trimming at V came to 2 bases and at J to 5 bases, leaving 5 bases not matched to a gene. The CDR3 DNA is TGTGCCAGCAGTTTACAACAGGGGTTTACTGAAGCTTTCTTT. Translation gives CASSLQQGFTEAFF.

This sequence joins TRBV7-2 and TRBJ2-1; D is ambiguous. The CDR3 is 12 residues long. Germline loops: CDR1 SGHTA, CDR2 FQGNSA. Trimming shortened V by 1 base and J by 9 bases, and 7 bases separated the two germline ends. The CDR3 coding sequence is TGTGCCAGCAGCTTAGTTGTAGGTGAGCAGTTCTTC. Encoded protein: CASSLVVGEQFF.

J is TRBJ2-2 and V is TRBV6-1; D ambiguous. Trimming took off 10 bases at V and 6 bases at J, with 9 bases between the two ends. The CDR3 loop spans 11 amino acids. Germline V gene lookup returns CDR1 MNHNS and CDR2 SASEGT. Written as DNA, the CDR3 is TGTGCCACCCTAGACTCCGGGGAGCTGTTTTTT. It is translated as CATLDSGELFF.

The genes are TRBV5-8 and TRBJ1-4; the D is unclear. The CDR3 length is 15 residues. V was trimmed by 4 bases and J by 1 base, leaving 11 bases between them. Germline V gives CDR1 SGHTS, CDR2 YDEGEE. This chain's CDR3 is CASSTGPGTNEKLFF. The CDR3 DNA is TGTGCCAGCAGCACTGGACCGGGAACTAATGAAAAACTGTTTTTT.

This clone was seen a few times. This rearrangement joins TRBV29-1 to TRBJ1-2, with a possible D match to TRBD1 (5 bases). Trimming stripped 4 bases from V and 4 bases from J, with 13 bases between. CDR1 SQVTM and CDR2 ANQGSEA come from the germline V gene. CDR3 size: 13 residues. This chain's CDR3 is CSVAQGDGYGYTF. The CDR3 DNA is TGCAGCGTTGCTCAGGGCGACGGCTATGGCTACACCTTC.

As to this clone: A far larger clone lies a single base away; this is likely a read error. Other DNA sequences from this sample encode an identical CDR3 as well. This chain uses TRBV29-1 with TRBJ1-2; D remains unclear. The V gene lost 3 bases and the J gene lost 1 base, with 6 bases spanning the gap. CDR3 size: 12 residues. The germline V gene encodes CDR1 SQVTM and CDR2 ANQGSEA. The CDR3, as DNA: TGCAGCGTTGAGGACCATAACTATGGCTACACCTTC. It encodes CSVEDHNYGYTF. Supplemented by reference TRBV29-1 and TRBJ1-2, the full variable domain reads SAVISQKPSRDICQRGTSLTIQCQVDSQVTMMFWYRQQPGQSLTLIATANQGSEATYESGFVIDKFPISRPNLTFSTLTVSNMSPEDSSIYLCSVEDHNYGYTFGSGTRLTVV.

The chain couples TRBV20-1 to TRBJ2-1; tentative D call: TRBD2 (5 bases). Germline V gene data show CDR1 as DFQATT and CDR2 as SNEGSKA (reference sequence). CDR3 size: 11 residues. Trimming stripped 5 bases from V and 11 bases from J, with 13 bases between. The CDR3 loop reads CSARFSEKQFF. CDR3 bases: TGCAGTGCTCGATTTAGCGAAAAGCAGTTCTTC.

This sequence joins TRBV6-6 and TRBJ1-5; D gene unclear. This CDR3 has 14 residues. Germline V gene lookup returns CDR1 MNHNY and CDR2 SVGAGI (reference sequence). Trimming took off 6 bases at V and 2 bases at J, with 11 bases between the two ends. This chain's CDR3 is CASSDAGGNQPQHF. In nucleotides, the CDR3 is TGTGCCAGCAGCGACGCCGGGGGCAATCAGCCCCAGCATTTT.

The chain is built from TRBV27 and TRBJ2-7; a weak D match, TRBD1 (6 bases). Trimming removed 5 bases from V and 1 base from J, with 24 bases in between. The V gene's germline CDR1 is MNHEY and CDR2 SMNVEV (reference sequence). This CDR3 region has 18 residues. This CDR3 reads CASSRRQVGQGRSYEQYF. DNA for the CDR3: TGTGCCAGCAGTCGACGACAAGTCGGGCAGGGGAGATCCTACGAGCAGTACTTC.

The gene calls are TRBV6-6 and TRBJ2-7, with 8 bases lining up with TRBD2. Germline CDR1 and CDR2: MNHNY and SVGAGI (reference sequence). The junction had 8 bases not matched to a gene; V was cut back by 2 bases and J by 2 bases. CDR3 length equals 16 residues. The CDR3 here is CASSYRLGLEAYEQYF. CDR3 DNA: TGTGCCAGCAGTTACCGTCTGGGACTAGAAGCCTACGAGCAGTACTTC.

This chain connects TRBV28 to TRBJ1-2; D is undetermined. Germline V CDR1 and CDR2: MDHEN, SYDVKM. The CDR3 is 13 amino acids. V was shortened by 8 bases and J by 2 bases, with 12 bases between the two germline ends. CDR3 sequence (DNA): TGTGCCAGCTTGTCTCGACTAAACTATGGCTACACCTTC. Translated, it gives CASLSRLNYGYTF.

This chain joins TRBV11-1 and TRBJ2-5; D is possibly TRBD1 (5 bases). The length of the CDR3 is 14 residues. Germline V gene data show CDR1 as SGHAT and CDR2 as FQDESV (reference sequence). V lost 4 bases to trimming and J lost 2 bases, with 11 bases between them. This chain's CDR3 is CASSSVQGQETQYF. The CDR3 DNA reads as TGTGCCAGCAGCTCTGTTCAGGGTCAAGAGACCCAGTACTTC.

Worth noting for this clone: The same CDR3 is also encoded by other DNA sequences in this sample. The chain is built from TRBV28 and TRBJ2-3; D remains unclear. Deletions cut 5 bases from V and 3 bases from J, with 9 bases between. Germline-derived CDR1 and CDR2 are MDHEN and SYDVKM. The CDR3 consists of 13 residues. Here the CDR3 reads CASSPAGTDTQYF. DNA for the CDR3: TGTGCCAGCAGTCCCGCCGGAACAGATACGCAGTATTTT.

The chain uses TRBV6-1 and TRBJ2-2; D ambiguous. The CDR3 has 13 amino acids. V was pared by 1 base and J by 6 bases, with 6 bases between. Germline V lookup: CDR1 MNHNS, CDR2 SASEGT. The chain's CDR3 is CASSEVSAGELFF. The CDR3 nucleotides read TGTGCCAGCAGTGAAGTGTCGGCCGGGGAGCTGTTTTTT.

This chain connects TRBV5-1 to TRBJ2-1; the D gene is possibly TRBD2 (6 bases). Germline V CDR1 and CDR2: SGHRS, YFSETQ. The CDR3 spans 14 residues. Trimming took off 2 bases at V and 6 bases at J, with 12 bases between the two ends. CDR3 in amino acids: CASSFELAVNEQFF. The CDR3 DNA reads as TGCGCCAGCAGCTTCGAACTAGCCGTCAATGAGCAGTTCTTC. Filled out from reference TRBV5-1 and TRBJ2-1, the complete variable domain reads KAGVTQTPRYLIKTRGQQVTLSCSPISGHRSVSWYQQTPGQGLQFLFEYFSETQRNKGNFPGRFSGRQFSNSRSEMNVSTLELGDSALYLCASSFELAVNEQFFGPGTRLTVL.